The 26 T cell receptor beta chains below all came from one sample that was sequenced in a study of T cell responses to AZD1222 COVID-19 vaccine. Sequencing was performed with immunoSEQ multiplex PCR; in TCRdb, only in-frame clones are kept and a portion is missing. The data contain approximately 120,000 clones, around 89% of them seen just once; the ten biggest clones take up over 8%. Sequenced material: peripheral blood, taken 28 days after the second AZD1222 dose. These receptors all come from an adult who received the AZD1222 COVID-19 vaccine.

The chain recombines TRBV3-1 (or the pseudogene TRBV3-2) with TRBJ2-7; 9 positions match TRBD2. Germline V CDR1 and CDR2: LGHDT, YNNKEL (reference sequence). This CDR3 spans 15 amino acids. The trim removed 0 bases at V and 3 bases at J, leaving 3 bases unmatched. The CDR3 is CASSQEGLAIYEQYF. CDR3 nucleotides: TGTGCCAGCAGCCAAGAAGGACTAGCGATCTACGAGCAGTACTTC.

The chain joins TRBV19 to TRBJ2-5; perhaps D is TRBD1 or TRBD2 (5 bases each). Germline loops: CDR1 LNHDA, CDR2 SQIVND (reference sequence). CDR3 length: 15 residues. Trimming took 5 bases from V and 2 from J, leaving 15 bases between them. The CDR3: CASSFRGRGQETQYF. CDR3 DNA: TGTGCCAGTAGTTTTAGGGGACGGGGACAAGAGACCCAGTACTTC.

CDR3 nucleotide sequence: TGTGCCAGCAGCGTAGGGGCAGGGCTTTTGGACAATGAGCAGTTCTTC. This translates into CASSVGAGLLDNEQFF. V is TRBV9 and J is TRBJ2-1, with D maybe TRBD1 (5 bases). CDR1 SGDLS and CDR2 YYNGEE come from the germline V gene. There are 16 residues in the CDR3. V dropped 0 bases and J dropped 5 bases, with 15 bases sitting between them.

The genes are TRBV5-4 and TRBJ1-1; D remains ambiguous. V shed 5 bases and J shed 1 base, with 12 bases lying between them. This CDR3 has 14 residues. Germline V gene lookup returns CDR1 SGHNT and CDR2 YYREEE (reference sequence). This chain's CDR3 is CASRTVGQNTEAFF. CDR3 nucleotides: TGTGCCAGCAGAACGGTCGGGCAGAACACTGAAGCTTTCTTT.

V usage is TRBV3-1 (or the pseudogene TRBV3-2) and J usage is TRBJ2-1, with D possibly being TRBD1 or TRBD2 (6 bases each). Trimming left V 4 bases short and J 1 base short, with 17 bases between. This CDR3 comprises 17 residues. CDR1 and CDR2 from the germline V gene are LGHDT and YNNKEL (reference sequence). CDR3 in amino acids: CASSPGGGEESYNEQFF. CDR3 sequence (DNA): TGTGCCAGCAGCCCAGGAGGGGGAGAGGAATCCTACAATGAGCAGTTCTTC.

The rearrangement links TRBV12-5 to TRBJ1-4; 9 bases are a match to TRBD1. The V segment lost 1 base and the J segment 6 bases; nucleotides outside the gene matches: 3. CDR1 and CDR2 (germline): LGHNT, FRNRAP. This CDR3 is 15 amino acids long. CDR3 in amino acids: CASGLGDREYEKLFF. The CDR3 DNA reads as TGTGCTAGTGGTTTGGGGGACAGGGAGTATGAAAAACTGTTTTTT.

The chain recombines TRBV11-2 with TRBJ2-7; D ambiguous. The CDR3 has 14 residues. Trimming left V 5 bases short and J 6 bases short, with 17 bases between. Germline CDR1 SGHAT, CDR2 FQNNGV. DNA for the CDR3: TGTGCCAGCAGCCCTCTTGCTGGGCGGCTCGAGCAGTACTTC. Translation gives CASSPLAGRLEQYF.

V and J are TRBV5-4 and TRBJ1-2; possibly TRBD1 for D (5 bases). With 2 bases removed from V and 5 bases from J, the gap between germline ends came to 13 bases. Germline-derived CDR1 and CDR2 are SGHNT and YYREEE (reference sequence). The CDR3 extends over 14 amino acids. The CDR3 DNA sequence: TGTGCCAGCAGCTTCGGCCAGGACATTTATGGCTACACCTTC. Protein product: CASSFGQDIYGYTF.

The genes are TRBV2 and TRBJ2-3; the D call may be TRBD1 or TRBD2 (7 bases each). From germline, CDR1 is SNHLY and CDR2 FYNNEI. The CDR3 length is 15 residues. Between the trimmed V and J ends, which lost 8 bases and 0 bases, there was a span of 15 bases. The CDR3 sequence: CASQRGRGSTDTQYF. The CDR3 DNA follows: TGTGCCAGCCAGAGGGGGCGGGGGAGCACAGATACGCAGTATTTT.

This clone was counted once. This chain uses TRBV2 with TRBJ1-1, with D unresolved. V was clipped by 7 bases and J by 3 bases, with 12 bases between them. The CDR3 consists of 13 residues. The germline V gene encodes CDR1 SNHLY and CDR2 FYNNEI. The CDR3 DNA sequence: TGTGCCAGCAAATGGGAGGGTGACACTGAAGCTTTCTTT. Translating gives CASKWEGDTEAFF.

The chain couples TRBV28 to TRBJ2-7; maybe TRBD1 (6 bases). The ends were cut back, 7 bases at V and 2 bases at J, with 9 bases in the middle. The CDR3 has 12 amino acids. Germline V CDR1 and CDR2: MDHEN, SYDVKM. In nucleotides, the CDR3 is TGTGCCAGCACAGGGGACACCTACGAGCAGTACTTC. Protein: CASTGDTYEQYF.

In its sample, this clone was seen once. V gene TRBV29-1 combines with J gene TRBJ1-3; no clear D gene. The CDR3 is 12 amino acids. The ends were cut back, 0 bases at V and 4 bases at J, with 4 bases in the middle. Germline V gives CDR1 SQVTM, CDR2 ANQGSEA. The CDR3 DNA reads TGCAGCGTTGAAGATGGGGGAAACACCATATATTTT. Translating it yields CSVEDGGNTIYF.

The CDR3: CASSSRGTGAGEKLFF. The CDR3 region has the DNA TGTGCCAGTAGTTCAAGGGGGACGGGGGCCGGTGAAAAACTGTTTTTT. The chain has TRBV19 and TRBJ1-4; tentative D call: TRBD1 (6 bases). The CDR3 is 16 amino acids. Trimming shortened V by 5 bases and J by 7 bases, and 20 bases separated the two germline ends. Germline CDR1 LNHDA, CDR2 SQIVND (reference sequence).

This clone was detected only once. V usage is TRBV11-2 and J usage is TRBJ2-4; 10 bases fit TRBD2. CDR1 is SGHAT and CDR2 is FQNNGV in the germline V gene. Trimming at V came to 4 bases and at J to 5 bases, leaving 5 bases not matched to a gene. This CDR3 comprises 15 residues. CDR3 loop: CASSSPLAGENIQYF. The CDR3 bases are TGTGCCAGCAGCTCCCCCCTAGCGGGAGAAAACATTCAGTACTTC.

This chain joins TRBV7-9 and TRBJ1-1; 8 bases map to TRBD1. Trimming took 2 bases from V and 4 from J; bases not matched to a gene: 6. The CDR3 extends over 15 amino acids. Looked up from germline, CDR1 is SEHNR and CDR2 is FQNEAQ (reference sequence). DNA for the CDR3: TGTGCCAGCAGCTTACAGGGGGCCTGGGGCACTGAAGCTTTCTTT. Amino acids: CASSLQGAWGTEAFF.

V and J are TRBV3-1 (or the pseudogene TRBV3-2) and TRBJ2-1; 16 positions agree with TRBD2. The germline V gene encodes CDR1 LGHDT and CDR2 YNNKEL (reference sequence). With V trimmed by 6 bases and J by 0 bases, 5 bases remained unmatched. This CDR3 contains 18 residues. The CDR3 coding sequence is TGTGCCAGCAGGCCGGGACTAGCGGGAGGGAGCTCCTACAATGAGCAGTTCTTC. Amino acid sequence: CASRPGLAGGSSYNEQFF.

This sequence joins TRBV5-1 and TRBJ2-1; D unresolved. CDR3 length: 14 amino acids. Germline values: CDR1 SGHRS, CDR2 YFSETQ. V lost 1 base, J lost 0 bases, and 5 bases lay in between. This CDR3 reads CASSLRASYNEQFF. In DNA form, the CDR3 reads TGCGCCAGCAGCTTGAGAGCCTCCTACAATGAGCAGTTCTTC.

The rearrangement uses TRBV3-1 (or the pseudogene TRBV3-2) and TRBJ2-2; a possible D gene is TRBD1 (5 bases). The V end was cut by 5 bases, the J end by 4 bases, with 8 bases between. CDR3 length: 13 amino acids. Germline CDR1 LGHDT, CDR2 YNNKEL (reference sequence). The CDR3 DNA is TGTGCCAGCAGCTTTACAGGCACCGGGGAGCTGTTTTTT. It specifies CASSFTGTGELFF.

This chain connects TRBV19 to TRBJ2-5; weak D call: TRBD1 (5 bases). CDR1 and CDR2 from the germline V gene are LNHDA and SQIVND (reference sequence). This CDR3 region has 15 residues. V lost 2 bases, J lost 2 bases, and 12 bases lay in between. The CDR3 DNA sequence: TGTGCCAGTAGTATAATGGCACAGGCTCAAGAGACCCAGTACTTC. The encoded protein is CASSIMAQAQETQYF.

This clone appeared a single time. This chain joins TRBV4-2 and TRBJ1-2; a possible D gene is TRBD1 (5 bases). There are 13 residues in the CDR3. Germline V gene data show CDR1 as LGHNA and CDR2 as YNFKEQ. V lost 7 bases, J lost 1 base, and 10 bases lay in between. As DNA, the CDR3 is TGTGCCAGCACCCTAGACAGTAACTATGGCTACACCTTC. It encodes CASTLDSNYGYTF.

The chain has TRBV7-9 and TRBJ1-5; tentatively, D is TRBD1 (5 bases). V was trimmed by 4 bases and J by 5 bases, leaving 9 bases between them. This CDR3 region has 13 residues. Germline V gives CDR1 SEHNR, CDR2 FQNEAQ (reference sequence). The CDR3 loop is CASSSGGDQPQHF. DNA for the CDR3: TGTGCCAGCAGCTCGGGGGGTGATCAGCCCCAGCATTTT.

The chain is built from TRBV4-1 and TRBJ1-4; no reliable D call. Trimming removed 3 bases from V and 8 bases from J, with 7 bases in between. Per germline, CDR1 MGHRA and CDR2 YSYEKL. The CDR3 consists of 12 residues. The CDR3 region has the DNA TGCGCCAGCAGCCATGACACCGAAAAACTGTTTTTT. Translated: CASSHDTEKLFF.

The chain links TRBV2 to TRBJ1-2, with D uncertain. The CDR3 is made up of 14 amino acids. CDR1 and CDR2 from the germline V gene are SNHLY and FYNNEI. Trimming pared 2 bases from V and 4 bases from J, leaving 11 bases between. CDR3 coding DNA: TGTGCCAGCAGTGAAAGCAGTTCACCCTATGGCTACACCTTC. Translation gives CASSESSSPYGYTF.

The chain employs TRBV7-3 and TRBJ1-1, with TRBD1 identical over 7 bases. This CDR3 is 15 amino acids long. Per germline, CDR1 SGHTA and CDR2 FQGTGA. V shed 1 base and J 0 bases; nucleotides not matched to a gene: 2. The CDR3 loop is CASSLIQGMNTEAFF. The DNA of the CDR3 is TGTGCCAGCAGCTTAATACAGGGGATGAACACTGAAGCTTTCTTT.

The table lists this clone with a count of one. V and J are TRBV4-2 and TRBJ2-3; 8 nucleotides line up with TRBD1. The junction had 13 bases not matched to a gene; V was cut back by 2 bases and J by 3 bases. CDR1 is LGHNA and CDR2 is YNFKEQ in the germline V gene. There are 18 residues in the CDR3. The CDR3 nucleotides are TGTGCCAGCAGCCAATCCGGTGCCCGGGACAGGTTGACAGATACGCAGTATTTT. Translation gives CASSQSGARDRLTDTQYF.

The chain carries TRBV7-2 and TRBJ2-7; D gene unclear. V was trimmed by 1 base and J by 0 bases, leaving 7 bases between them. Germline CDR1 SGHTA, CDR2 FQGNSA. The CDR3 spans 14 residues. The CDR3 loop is CASSLVGSSYEQYF. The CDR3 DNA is TGTGCCAGCAGCTTAGTAGGCAGCTCCTACGAGCAGTACTTC. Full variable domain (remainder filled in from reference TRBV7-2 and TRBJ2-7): GAGVSQSPSNKVTEKGKDVELRCDPISGHTALYWYRQSLGQGLEFLIYFQGNSAPDKSGLPSDRFSAERTGGSVSTLTIQRTQQEDSAVYLCASSLVGSSYEQYFGPGTRLTVT.